This is a list of T cell receptor beta chains from one sample in a study of cytomegalovirus exposure and HLA in healthy donors. The method was immunoSEQ multiplex PCR; TCRdb's version includes in-frame clones alone and lacks a portion of them. This table holds about 120,000 clones, more than 75% found once. The sequenced sample consisted of PBMCs. The receptors originated from a woman in her 30s in good health and CMV-seronegative. The CDR3 runs from the conserved cysteine through the conserved F or W. D genes are given only for firm matches. A clone size is listed for some rows: how often the clone was seen (once, few, many), or a class if it is expanded.

D gene: .; J gene: TRBJ1-6; CDR3 length: 16; clone size: .; V gene: TRBV5-4; CDR3 DNA: TGTGCCAGCAGCTTGGTTGGGGGTGGAGGGAATTCACCCCTCCACTTT; CDR3 protein: CASSLVGGGGNSPLHF
D gene: .; J gene: TRBJ1-4; CDR3 length: 13; clone size: .; V gene: TRBV7-6; CDR3 DNA: TGTGCCAGCAGCCAACAGGTTAATGAAAAACTGTTTTTT; CDR3 protein: CASSQQVNEKLFF
D gene: .; J gene: TRBJ2-3; CDR3 length: 18; clone size: .; V gene: TRBV11-2; CDR3 DNA: TGTGCCAGCAGCTTAGGGCGGGCTAAAAGATATGGCACAGATACGCAGTATTTT; CDR3 protein: CASSLGRAKRYGTDTQYF
D gene: TRBD2; J gene: TRBJ2-2; CDR3 length: 16; clone size: .; V gene: TRBV27; CDR3 DNA: TGTGCCAGCAGTTCTCGACTAGCGGGAGGGACCGGGGAGCTGTTTTTT; CDR3 protein: CASSSRLAGGTGELFF
D gene: TRBD1; J gene: TRBJ1-1; CDR3 length: 14; clone size: once; V gene: TRBV6-6; CDR3 DNA: TGTGCCAGCAGTTACGCTAGACAGGGCCCTGAAGCTTTCTTT; CDR3 protein: CASSYARQGPEAFF
D gene: .; J gene: TRBJ2-5; CDR3 length: 15; clone size: .; V gene: TRBV5-8; CDR3 DNA: TGTGCCAGCAGCCAGCCGACAGGCGCTGAGGAGACCCAGTACTTC; CDR3 protein: CASSQPTGAEETQYF
D gene: TRBD1; J gene: TRBJ2-2; CDR3 length: 17; clone size: .; V gene: TRBV4-2; CDR3 DNA: TGTGCCAGCAGCCAAGATCCCGGGACAGGGTTCGGCGGGGAGCTGTTTTTT; CDR3 protein: CASSQDPGTGFGGELFF
D gene: .; J gene: TRBJ1-5; CDR3 length: 14; clone size: .; V gene: TRBV7-9; CDR3 DNA: TGTGCCAGCAGCTCTCAGGCTTACAATCAGCCCCAGCATTTT; CDR3 protein: CASSSQAYNQPQHF
D gene: TRBD1; J gene: TRBJ2-2; CDR3 length: 18; clone size: .; V gene: TRBV5-4; CDR3 DNA: TGTGCCAGCAGGCACTCCGGGACAGGGGGCGGGGACACCGGGGAGCTGTTTTTT; CDR3 protein: CASRHSGTGGGDTGELFF
D gene: .; J gene: TRBJ1-2; CDR3 length: 15; clone size: .; V gene: TRBV4-1; CDR3 DNA: TGCGCCAGCAGCCAGAGCCCGGGGAGCCTCTATGGCTACACCTTC; CDR3 protein: CASSQSPGSLYGYTF
D gene: .; J gene: TRBJ1-1; CDR3 length: 13; clone size: .; V gene: TRBV30; CDR3 DNA: TGTGCCTGGAGTACCCAGGGGCTCACTGAAGCTTTCTTT; CDR3 protein: CAWSTQGLTEAFF
D gene: .; J gene: TRBJ1-1; CDR3 length: 15; clone size: .; V gene: TRBV7-3; CDR3 DNA: TGTGCCAGCAGCTTAACGGCATCCAGGAACACTGAAGCTTTCTTT; CDR3 protein: CASSLTASRNTEAFF
D gene: TRBD2; J gene: TRBJ2-3; CDR3 length: 16; clone size: .; V gene: TRBV27; CDR3 DNA: TGTGCCAGCAGGGGGACTAGCGGGGGGGCGGCAGATACGCAGTATTTT; CDR3 protein: CASRGTSGGAADTQYF
D gene: .; J gene: TRBJ2-5; CDR3 length: 15; clone size: .; V gene: TRBV5-1; CDR3 DNA: TGCGCCAGCAGCTTGTCTGGCAACGGAGAAGAGACCCAGTACTTC; CDR3 protein: CASSLSGNGEETQYF
D gene: .; J gene: TRBJ1-2; CDR3 length: 14; clone size: .; V gene: TRBV7-6; CDR3 DNA: TGTGCCACCTCGCGGACAGATTCTAACTATGGCTACACCTTC; CDR3 protein: CATSRTDSNYGYTF
D gene: TRBD2; J gene: TRBJ2-4; CDR3 length: 17; clone size: .; V gene: TRBV19; CDR3 DNA: TGTGCCAGTAGTATTAACATCGGCGGCGGGGGGAAAAACATTCAGTACTTC; CDR3 protein: CASSINIGGGGKNIQYF
D gene: TRBD1; J gene: TRBJ2-1; CDR3 length: 13; clone size: .; V gene: TRBV6-1; CDR3 DNA: TGTGCCAGCTCCGGGACAGGGATCAATGAGCAGTTCTTC; CDR3 protein: CASSGTGINEQFF
D gene: TRBD2; J gene: TRBJ2-3; CDR3 length: 16; clone size: .; V gene: TRBV7-9; CDR3 DNA: TGTGCCAGCTTCTTCAGTAGCGGGGGCGCCACAGATACGCAGTATTTT; CDR3 protein: CASFFSSGGATDTQYF
D gene: .; J gene: TRBJ1-1; CDR3 length: 16; clone size: .; V gene: TRBV7-9; CDR3 DNA: TGTGCCAGCAGCTTCTCCATCCTACAGGGAGGGACTGAAGCTTTCTTT; CDR3 protein: CASSFSILQGGTEAFF
D gene: TRBD2; J gene: TRBJ2-3; CDR3 length: 14; clone size: .; V gene: TRBV2; CDR3 DNA: TGTGCCAGCAGGGGGGGGATTAGCACAGATACGCAGTATTTT; CDR3 protein: CASRGGISTDTQYF
D gene: .; J gene: TRBJ1-2; CDR3 length: 13; clone size: once; V gene: TRBV7-3; CDR3 DNA: TGTGCCAGCAGCTTAGGGGCAGGCTATGGCTACACCTTC; CDR3 protein: CASSLGAGYGYTF
D gene: TRBD2; J gene: TRBJ2-3; CDR3 length: 15; clone size: .; V gene: TRBV5-1; CDR3 DNA: TGCGCCAGCAGCTTGGTGGGAGGGAAGGCAGATACGCAGTATTTT; CDR3 protein: CASSLVGGKADTQYF
D gene: TRBD1; J gene: TRBJ2-7; CDR3 length: 15; clone size: .; V gene: TRBV7-2; CDR3 DNA: TGTGCCAGCAGCTTAGGCCCGGGACAGCAATACGAGCAGTACTTC; CDR3 protein: CASSLGPGQQYEQYF
D gene: .; J gene: TRBJ1-2; CDR3 length: 13; clone size: .; V gene: TRBV7-2; CDR3 DNA: TGTGCCAGCAGCTACGGAGTCCCGTCGGGCTACACCTTC; CDR3 protein: CASSYGVPSGYTF
D gene: .; J gene: TRBJ2-5; CDR3 length: 15; clone size: once; V gene: TRBV9; CDR3 DNA: TGTGCCAGCAGCGTAGTTCCCGGTAGTTTGGAGACCCAGTACTTC; CDR3 protein: CASSVVPGSLETQYF